This T cell receptor beta chain is from a study of blood T cells in healthy people across ages. The second PCR ran roughly 6 to 11 cycles with a sample-barcoded 5' primer and J-beta primers. TCRdb called the 5' RACE reads again in MiXCR, with one record for every CDR3 protein. The repertoire holds about 1.4 million distinct CDR3 sequences, 45% to 70% seen once, with roughly 7% in the top ten. The specimen sequenced was blood. This TCR was recovered from a young man in good health.

The CDR3 protein is CASSQVGSGRREQYF. The CDR3 DNA sequence: TGCGCCAGCAGCCAAGTTGGGTCAGGGAGGCGGGAGCAGTACTTC. The chain carries TRBV4-1 and TRBJ2-5, with 7 bases that match TRBD2. The trim removed 1 base at V and 11 bases at J, leaving 13 bases unmatched. Germline V CDR1 and CDR2: MGHRA, YSYEKL. This CDR3 contains 15 residues.